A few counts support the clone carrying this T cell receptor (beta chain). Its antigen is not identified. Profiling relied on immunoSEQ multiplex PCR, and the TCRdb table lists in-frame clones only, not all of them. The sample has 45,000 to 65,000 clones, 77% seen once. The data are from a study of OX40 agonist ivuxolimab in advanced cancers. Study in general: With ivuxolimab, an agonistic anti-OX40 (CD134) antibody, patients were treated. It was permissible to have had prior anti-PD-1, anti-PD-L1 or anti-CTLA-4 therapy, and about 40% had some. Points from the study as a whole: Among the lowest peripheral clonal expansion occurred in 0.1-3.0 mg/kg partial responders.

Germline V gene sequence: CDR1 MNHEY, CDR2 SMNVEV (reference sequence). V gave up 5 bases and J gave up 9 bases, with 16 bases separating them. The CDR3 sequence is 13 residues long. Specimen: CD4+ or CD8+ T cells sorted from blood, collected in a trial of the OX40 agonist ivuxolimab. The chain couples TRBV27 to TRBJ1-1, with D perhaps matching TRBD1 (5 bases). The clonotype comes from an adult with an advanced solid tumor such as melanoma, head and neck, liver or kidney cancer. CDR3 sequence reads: CASSLRWQGKAFF. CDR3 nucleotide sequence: TGTGCCAGCAGTCTAAGGTGGCAGGGAAAAGCTTTCTTT.